This T cell receptor beta chain was recorded in a study of blood T cell repertoires in COVID-19. Germline values: CDR1 SGHRS, CDR2 YFSETQ. This CDR3 is built from 15 residues. With 0 bases clipped from V and 7 bases from J, the junction kept 4 bases outside the gene matches. Seattle participants joined during active infection and were tracked over time. Measured with immunoSEQ multiplex PCR; TCRdb has only the in-frame clones, and not every one. Among about 410,000 clones, approximately 90% were seen once, and the ten largest hold about 1.6%. The gene calls are TRBV5-1 and TRBJ2-1; TRBD2 matches at 10 bases. This TCR came from a woman between 35 and 50 years old with COVID-19, enrolled during active disease. Sequenced sample: peripheral blood. CDR3 residues: CASSLVASGRNEQFF. The CDR3 DNA reads as TGCGCCAGCAGCTTGGTGGCTAGCGGGAGAAATGAGCAGTTCTTC.